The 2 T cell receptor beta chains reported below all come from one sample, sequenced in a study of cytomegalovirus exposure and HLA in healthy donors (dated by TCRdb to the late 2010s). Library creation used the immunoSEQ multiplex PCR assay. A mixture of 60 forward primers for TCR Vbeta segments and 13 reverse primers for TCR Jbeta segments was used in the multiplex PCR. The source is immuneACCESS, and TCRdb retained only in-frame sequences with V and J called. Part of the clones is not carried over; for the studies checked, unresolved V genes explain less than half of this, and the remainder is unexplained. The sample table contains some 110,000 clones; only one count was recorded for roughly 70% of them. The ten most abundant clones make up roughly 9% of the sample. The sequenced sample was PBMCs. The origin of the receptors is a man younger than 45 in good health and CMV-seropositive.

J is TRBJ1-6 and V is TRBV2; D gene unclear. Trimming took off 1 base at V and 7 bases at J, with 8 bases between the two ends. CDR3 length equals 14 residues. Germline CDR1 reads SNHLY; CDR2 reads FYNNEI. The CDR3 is CASSEGGRNSPLHF. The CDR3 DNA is TGTGCCAGCAGTGAAGGAGGGCGCAATTCACCCCTCCACTTT.

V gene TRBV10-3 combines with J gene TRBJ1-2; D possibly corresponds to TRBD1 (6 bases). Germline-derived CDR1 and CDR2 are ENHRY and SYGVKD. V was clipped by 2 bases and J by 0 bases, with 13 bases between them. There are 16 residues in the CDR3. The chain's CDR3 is CAISEGSGASNYGYTF. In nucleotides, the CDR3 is TGTGCCATCAGTGAGGGTTCAGGGGCCTCTAACTATGGCTACACCTTC.